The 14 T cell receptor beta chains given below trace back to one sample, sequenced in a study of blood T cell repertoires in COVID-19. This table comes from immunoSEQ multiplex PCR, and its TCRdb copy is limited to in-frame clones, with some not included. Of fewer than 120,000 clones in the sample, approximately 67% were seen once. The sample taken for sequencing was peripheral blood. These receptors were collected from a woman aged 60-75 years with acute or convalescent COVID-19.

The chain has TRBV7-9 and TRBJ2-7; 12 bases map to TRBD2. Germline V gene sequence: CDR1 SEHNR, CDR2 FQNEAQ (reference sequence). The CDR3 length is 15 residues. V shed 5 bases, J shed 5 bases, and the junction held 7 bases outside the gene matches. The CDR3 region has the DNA TGTGCCAGCAGCACGCGACTAGCGGGGGCCCACGAGCAGTACTTC. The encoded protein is CASSTRLAGAHEQYF.

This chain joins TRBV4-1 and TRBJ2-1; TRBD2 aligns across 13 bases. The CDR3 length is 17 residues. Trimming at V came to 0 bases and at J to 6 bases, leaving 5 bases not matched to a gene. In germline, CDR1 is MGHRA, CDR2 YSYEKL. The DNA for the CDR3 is TGCGCCAGCAGCCAAGACAGACTAGCGGGGGGTTCCAATGAGCAGTTCTTC. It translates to CASSQDRLAGGSNEQFF.

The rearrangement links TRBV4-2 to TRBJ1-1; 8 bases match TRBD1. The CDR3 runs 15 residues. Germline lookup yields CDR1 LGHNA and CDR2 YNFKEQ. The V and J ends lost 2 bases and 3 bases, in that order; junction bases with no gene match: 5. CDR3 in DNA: TGTGCCAGCAGCCAACAGGGGGCTGGATACACTGAAGCTTTCTTT. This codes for CASSQQGAGYTEAFF.

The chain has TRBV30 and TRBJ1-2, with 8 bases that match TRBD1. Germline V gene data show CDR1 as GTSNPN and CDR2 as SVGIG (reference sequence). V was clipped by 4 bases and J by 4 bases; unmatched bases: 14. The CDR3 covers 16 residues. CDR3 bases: TGTGCCTGGACCTCCCTTTGGACAGGGAAGGGCTATGGCTACACCTTC. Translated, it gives CAWTSLWTGKGYGYTF.

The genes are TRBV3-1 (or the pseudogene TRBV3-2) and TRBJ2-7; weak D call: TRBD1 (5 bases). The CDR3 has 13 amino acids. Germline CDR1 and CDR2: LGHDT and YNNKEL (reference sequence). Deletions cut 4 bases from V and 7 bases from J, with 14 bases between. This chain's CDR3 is CASSPSQGGEQYF. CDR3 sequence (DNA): TGTGCCAGCAGCCCATCTCAGGGTGGGGAGCAGTACTTC.

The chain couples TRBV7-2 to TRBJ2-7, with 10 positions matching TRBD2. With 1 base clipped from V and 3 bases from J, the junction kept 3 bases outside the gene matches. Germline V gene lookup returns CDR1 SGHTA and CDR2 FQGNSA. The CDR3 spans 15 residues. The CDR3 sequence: CASSLVAGGNYEQYF. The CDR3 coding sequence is TGTGCCAGCAGCTTAGTAGCGGGGGGCAACTACGAGCAGTACTTC.

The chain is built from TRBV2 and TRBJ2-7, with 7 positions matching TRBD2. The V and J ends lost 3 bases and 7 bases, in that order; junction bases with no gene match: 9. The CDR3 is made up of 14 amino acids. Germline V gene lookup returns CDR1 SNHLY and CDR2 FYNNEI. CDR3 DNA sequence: TGTGCCAGCAGTGAGATGCCAGAGGGAGGGGAGCAGTACTTC. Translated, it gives CASSEMPEGGEQYF.

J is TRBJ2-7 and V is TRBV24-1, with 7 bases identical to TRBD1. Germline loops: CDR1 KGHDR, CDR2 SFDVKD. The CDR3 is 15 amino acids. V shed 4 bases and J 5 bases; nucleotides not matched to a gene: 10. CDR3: CATSDPTGVGDEQYF. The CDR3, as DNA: TGTGCCACCAGTGACCCTACAGGGGTGGGTGACGAGCAGTACTTC.

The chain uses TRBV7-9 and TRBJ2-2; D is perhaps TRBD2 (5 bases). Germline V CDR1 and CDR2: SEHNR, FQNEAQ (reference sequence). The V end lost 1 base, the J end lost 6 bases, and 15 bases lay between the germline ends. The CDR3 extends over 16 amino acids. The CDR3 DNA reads TGTGCCAGCAGCTTAGTGACTATGAGGTCCCCCGGGGAGCTGTTTTTT. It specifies CASSLVTMRSPGELFF.

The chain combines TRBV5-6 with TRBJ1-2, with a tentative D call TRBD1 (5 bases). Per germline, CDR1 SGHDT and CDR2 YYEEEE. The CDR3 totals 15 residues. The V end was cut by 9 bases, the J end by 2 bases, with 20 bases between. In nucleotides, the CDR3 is TGTGCCACCTCGAGAAAAGGAGGGGTGAACTATGGCTACACCTTC. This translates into CATSRKGGVNYGYTF.

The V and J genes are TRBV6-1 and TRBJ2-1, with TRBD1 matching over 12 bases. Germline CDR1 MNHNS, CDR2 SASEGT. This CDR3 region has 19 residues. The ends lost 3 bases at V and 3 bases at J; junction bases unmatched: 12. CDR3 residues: CASSELRDRGLAGYNEQFF. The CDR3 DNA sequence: TGTGCCAGCAGTGAGCTCCGGGACAGGGGGCTTGCTGGCTACAATGAGCAGTTCTTC.

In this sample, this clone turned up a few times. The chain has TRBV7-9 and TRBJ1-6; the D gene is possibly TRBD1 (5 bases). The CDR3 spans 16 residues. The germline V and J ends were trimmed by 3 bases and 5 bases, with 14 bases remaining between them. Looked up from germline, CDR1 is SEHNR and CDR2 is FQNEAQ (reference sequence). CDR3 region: CASSLGQTENNSPLHF. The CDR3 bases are TGTGCCAGCAGCTTGGGCCAGACAGAGAATAATTCACCCCTCCACTTT.

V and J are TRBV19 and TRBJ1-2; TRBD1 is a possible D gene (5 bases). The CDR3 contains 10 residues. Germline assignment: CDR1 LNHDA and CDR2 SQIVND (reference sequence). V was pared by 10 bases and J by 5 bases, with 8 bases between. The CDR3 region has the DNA TGTGCCACTAGACAGTATGGCTACACCTTC. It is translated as CATRQYGYTF.

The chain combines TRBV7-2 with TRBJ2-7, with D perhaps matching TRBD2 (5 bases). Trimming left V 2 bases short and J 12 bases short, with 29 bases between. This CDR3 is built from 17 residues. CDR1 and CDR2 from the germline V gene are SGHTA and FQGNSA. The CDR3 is CASSLIIGEGRAGHLYF. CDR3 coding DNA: TGTGCCAGCAGCTTAATCATCGGTGAGGGAAGGGCCGGGCACCTGTACTTC. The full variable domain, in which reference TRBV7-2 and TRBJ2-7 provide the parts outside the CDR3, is GAGVSQSPSNKVTEKGKDVELRCDPISGHTALYWYRQSLGQGLEFLIYFQGNSAPDKSGLPSDRFSAERTGGSVSTLTIQRTQQEDSAVYLCASSLIIGEGRAGHLYFGPGTRLTVT.